The sample holds many counts of the clone carrying this T cell receptor beta chain. The antigen is not known. Using RNA transcripts as the source, TCR beta CDR3 regions were amplified. The study used the HTBI primer set for a first-round RT-PCR of the TCR CDR3. TCRdb independently ran MiXCR on the multiplex PCR reads; one entry per CDR3 protein. Of some 440,000 distinct CDR3 sequences listed, 15% to 18% were seen once; the top ten hold roughly 7.7%. The entry originates in a study of T cells in Graves' hyperthyroidism and ophthalmopathy. Hyperthyroidism patients were newly diagnosed, had disease duration under 2 months, and were aged 18 to 65 years. The CDR3 runs 15 residues. Looked up from germline, CDR1 is MNHNS and CDR2 is SASEGT. The germline V and J ends were trimmed by 6 bases and 6 bases, with 19 bases remaining between them. Findings of the study overall: Most thyroid clonotypes expanded above 0.001 were also detected in blood.

The sequenced sample consisted of blood. The gene calls are TRBV6-1 and TRBJ2-3, with TRBD2 as a possible D gene (7 bases). The clonotype originates from a woman aged 18-35 years with Graves' hyperthyroidism. The CDR3 coding sequence is TGTGCCAGCAGCTTGCGGGGGCCGGCGAGGGATACGCAGTATTTT. The encoded protein is CASSLRGPARDTQYF.